The clone carrying this T cell receptor (beta chain) was seen a handful of times. The target antigen is unknown. Sequenced with the Oncomine TCR Beta short-read assay was DNA taken from cultured CD4+ T cells. Genomic DNA was drawn out of CD4+ T cells grown in culture. TCRdb itself ran the PCR reads through MiXCR, one entry per CDR3 protein. The data contain about 6,800 distinct CDR3 sequences, roughly 37% of them seen just once; the ten biggest clones take up 34%. The record originates from a study of vaccination and CD4 T cells after COVID-19. Overall study context: Convalescent patients gave post-COVID blood a median about 100 days post-diagnosis, range 35 to 161.

The sample's treatment: roughly 10-day PBMC culture with coronavirus spike peptide pools or control peptides (ViraFEST assay). Gathering of the CD4+ T cells, from the unexposed donor, took place before the COVID-19 pandemic (2011-2018). Peptide pool stimulation in ViraFEST expanded antigen-specific T cells, whose TCRs were then sequenced. CDR1 and CDR2 (germline): MDHEN, SYDVKM. CDR3 length: 11 amino acids. V was clipped by 4 bases and J by 1 base, with 1 base between them. This TCR derives from a human donor in good health. This rearrangement joins TRBV28 to TRBJ1-1; D is undetermined. Sequencing was performed on CD4+ T cells from blood, cultured in vitro. The CDR3 here is CASSWNTEAFF. The CDR3 DNA reads TGTGCCAGCAGTTGGAACACTGAAGCTTTCTTT.